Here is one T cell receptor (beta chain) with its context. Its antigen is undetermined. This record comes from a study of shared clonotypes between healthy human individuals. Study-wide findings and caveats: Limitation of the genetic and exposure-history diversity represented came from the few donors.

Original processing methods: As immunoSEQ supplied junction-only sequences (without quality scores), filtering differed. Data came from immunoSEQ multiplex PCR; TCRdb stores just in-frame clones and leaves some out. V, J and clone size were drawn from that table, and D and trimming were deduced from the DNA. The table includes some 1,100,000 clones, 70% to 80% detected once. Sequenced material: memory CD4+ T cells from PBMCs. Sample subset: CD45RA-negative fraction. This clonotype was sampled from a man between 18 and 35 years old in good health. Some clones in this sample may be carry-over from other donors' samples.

The CDR3 sequence: CASSLDRLQAFF. CDR3 DNA: TGCGCCAGCAGCTTGGATCGCTTACAAGCTTTCTTT. This chain links TRBV5-1 with TRBJ1-1, with unresolved D. Trimming pared 0 bases from V and 9 bases from J, leaving 9 bases between. CDR1 and CDR2 from the germline V gene are SGHRS and YFSETQ. The length of the CDR3 is 12 residues.